This T cell receptor (beta chain) was sequenced in a study of early T cells in non-severe SARS-CoV-2 infection. Study-wide context: Chains were unpaired, as sequencing was done on bulk RNA from unsorted whole blood. Study results and caveats: The study's VDJdb matching favored anti-spike CD8 responses and missed private and CD4 specificities.

Comment on this clonotype: The antigen is undetermined.

Unique molecular identifier tags were affixed to discrete cDNA molecules. TCRdb re-called the 5' RACE reads through MiXCR, storing one row per CDR3 protein. Here the sample spans about 72,000 distinct CDR3 sequences, 10% being singletons. The CDR3 has 14 residues. Between the trimmed V and J ends, which lost 0 bases and 4 bases, there was a span of 10 bases. The TCR sequence derives from an adult who was a healthcare worker with PCR-confirmed SARS-CoV-2 infection or an uninfected control (not recorded which). V and J are TRBV12-3 or TRBV12-4 and TRBJ2-7; D is unclear. Sequenced here: whole blood, sampled at baseline. CDR3 in amino acids: CASSLAAGTYEQYF. CDR3 bases: TGTGCCAGCAGTTTAGCAGCAGGTACTTACGAGCAGTACTTC.